The TCR beta chain under discussion was sequenced for a study of molecular identifiers for immune sequencing clone quantification. This clonotype was detected a few times. Its target is unknown. The authors gated naive CD8 T cells as CD8+CD4-CCR7+CD45RA+ for sorting. V shed 1 base, J shed 1 base, and the junction held 3 bases outside the gene matches. The germline CDR1 and CDR2 sequences are MNHEY and SVGEGT. CDR3 length equals 16 residues. Overall study results and limits: Approximately 910,000 naive cells reportedly did not prevent detection of spiked Jurkat TCR RNA from one cell.

Generation of bulk TCR libraries relied on previously described methods and listed TCR primers. TCRdb processed the PCR reads anew with MiXCR; each CDR3 protein has one entry. Of 250,000 to 400,000 distinct CDR3 sequences in the sample, around 21% were seen once. This clonotype originated in a human donor in good health. Some libraries in this study had Jurkat cell RNA spiked in. The sample comprised naive CD8+ T cells from blood, with Jurkat cell RNA spiked in. Subset indicated: FACS-sorted CD8+CD4-CCR7+CD45RA+ naive T cells. V and J are TRBV6-2 or TRBV6-3 and TRBJ2-4; TRBD2 matches at 8 bases. CDR3 in amino acids: CASSYWPSGAKNIQYF. The DNA for the CDR3 is TGTGCCAGCAGTTACTGGCCTAGCGGGGCCAAAAACATTCAGTACTTC.